This T cell receptor (beta chain) is from a study of blood T cell repertoires in COVID-19. As for the study in general: Donors in the United States, Italy and Spain gave samples during acute or convalescent COVID-19.

This CDR3 has 12 residues. V was pared by 5 bases and J by 8 bases, with 7 bases between. Study processing details: Reference gene primer amplification gave estimated nucleated cell counts. Sequenced by immunoSEQ multiplex PCR; TCRdb stores in-frame clones only, minus some. D and trimming come from the DNA, and the V and J calls and clone size come from that table. The sample yields about 280,000 clones, approximately 85% seen once. The rearrangement uses TRBV12-3 or TRBV12-4 and TRBJ1-6; D is ambiguous. The sample was peripheral blood. This clonotype was obtained from a man aged 50-59 years with active or convalescent COVID-19. The CDR3 reads CASSAGDSPLHF. The DNA of the CDR3 is TGTGCCAGCAGTGCGGGTGATTCACCCCTCCACTTT.